The T cell receptor (beta chain) described here comes from a study of blood T cell repertoires in COVID-19. Symptom resolution, clearance, or two negative PCRs marked the recovered donors of Cohort 3. Assay used: immunoSEQ multiplex PCR; TCRdb lists only in-frame clones, some missing. The sample comprises about 310,000 clones, around 90% of which are singletons, and 5.2% rests with the top ten. Germline V gene lookup returns CDR1 SGHRS and CDR2 YFSETQ. V lost 4 bases, J lost 2 bases, and 7 bases stayed unmatched. The CDR3 extends over 16 amino acids. Sequencing used PBMCs or T cells enriched from blood (not recorded which). This rearrangement joins TRBV5-1 to TRBJ2-3; 10 nucleotides line up with TRBD2. The TCR sequence derives from a man aged 55 to 69 who had recovered from COVID-19. The CDR3, as DNA: TGCGCCAGCAGCGTGACTAGCGGGTATTCCACAGATACGCAGTATTTT. This codes for CASSVTSGYSTDTQYF.